The entry that follows covers one T cell receptor beta chain sequence. What it binds is unknown. This sample is drawn from a study of graft-versus-host responses after intestinal transplantation. In the study overall: Recipients had multivisceral, liver-intestinal, or isolated intestinal transplants. Each recipient received anti-thymocyte globulin induction, then tacrolimus and steroids for 3 to 4 years.

V lost 0 bases to trimming and J lost 4 bases; unmatched junction nucleotides: 11. CDR1 and CDR2 (germline): SGHDN, FVKESK. The CDR3 runs 18 residues. The method was immunoSEQ multiplex PCR; TCRdb's version includes in-frame clones alone and lacks a portion of them. This sample has tens of thousands of clones, with about nine tenths found just once. Study outcomes and limitations: Early post-transplant declines in HvG were associated with peak levels of circulating GvH clones. Investigators detected GvH clones in recipient marrow, with some emerging earlier in ileum or blood.

The rearrangement links TRBV14 to TRBJ2-2, with 7 bases aligning to TRBD1. The sequencing here drew on unstimulated CD4+ T cells sorted from spleen or lymph node cells, taken before intestinal transplant. The TCR originated in a human donor who received an intestinal transplant. The CDR3 spells CASSQDFLRDSFTGELFF. As DNA, the CDR3 is TGTGCCAGCAGCCAAGATTTCCTCCGGGACAGCTTCACCGGGGAGCTGTTTTTT.